One and the same sample provided the 21 T cell receptor beta chains below, sequenced in a study of preoperative IRX-2 immunotherapy in early breast cancer. Using immunoSEQ multiplex PCR, the repertoire was profiled, and TCRdb retains in-frame clones only, with some absent. The sample holds about 33,000 clones, 85% to 90% seen once. Described treatment: preoperative locoregional IRX-2 cytokine immunotherapy. This specimen consisted of tumor tissue, obtained after IRX-2 immunotherapy. The source of these receptors is a human donor with breast cancer.

V and J are TRBV6-8 and TRBJ1-2; D not certain. V dropped 2 bases and J dropped 6 bases, with 13 bases sitting between them. Germline CDR1 is MNHGY and CDR2 is SAAAGT. The CDR3 has 14 amino acids. DNA of the CDR3: TGTGCCAGCAGTTACGCGGGAGGTTACGATGGCTACACCTTC. It is translated as CASSYAGGYDGYTF.

The CDR3 nucleotides read TGTGCCAGCAGCTCTACGCCGGACAGGGACCACGAGCAGTACTTC. This encodes CASSSTPDRDHEQYF. The J gene is TRBJ2-7, the V gene TRBV7-6, with 8 positions matching TRBD1. The germline gives CDR1 SGHVS, CDR2 FNYEAQ. J lost 5 bases, V lost 4 bases, and 10 bases had no gene match. This CDR3 comprises 15 residues.

The chain is built from TRBV7-1 and TRBJ2-1, with a possible D match to TRBD1 (6 bases). TRBV7-1 is an ORF for which the function is uncertain. The CDR3 is 13 amino acids. V was cut by 5 bases and J by 6 bases, with 11 bases left in between. For the CDR3, the DNA is TGTGCCAGCAGCCACAGGGTACTCAATGAGCAGTTCTTC. Its translation: CASSHRVLNEQFF.

The V call is TRBV6-8, the J call TRBJ2-5; perhaps TRBD1 as D (6 bases). CDR1 is MNHGY and CDR2 is SAAAGT in the germline V gene. V was shortened by 8 bases and J by 4 bases, with 23 bases between the two germline ends. The length of the CDR3 is 16 residues. The CDR3 nucleotides read TGTGCCAGCCAACATCACCGGCGCCTAGGGGGAGAGACCCAGTACTTC. Its translation: CASQHHRRLGGETQYF.

This clone was found once. The chain combines TRBV28 with TRBJ1-2; no clear D gene. The CDR3 contains 15 residues. The germline V gene encodes CDR1 MDHEN and CDR2 SYDVKM. V was trimmed by 2 bases and J by 6 bases, leaving 16 bases between them. This CDR3 reads CASSLAAGLRDGYTF. CDR3 DNA: TGTGCCAGCAGTTTAGCTGCAGGTCTTCGGGATGGCTACACCTTC.

The rearrangement links TRBV19 to TRBJ2-3, with 13 bases identical to TRBD2. The germline gives CDR1 LNHDA, CDR2 SQIVND (reference sequence). The V segment lost 1 base and the J segment 5 bases; nucleotides outside the gene matches: 0. The CDR3 is 15 amino acids. The CDR3 DNA is TGTGCCAGTAGTATAGGACTAGCGGGAGGAGATACGCAGTATTTT. This encodes CASSIGLAGGDTQYF. Using reference TRBV19 and TRBJ2-3 for the parts outside the CDR3, the full variable domain is DGGITQSPKYLFRKEGQNVTLSCEQNLNHDAMYWYRQDPGQGLRLIYYSQIVNDFQKGDIAEGYSVSREKKESFPLTVTSAQKNPTAFYLCASSIGLAGGDTQYFGPGTRLTVL.

This sequence joins TRBV6-7 and TRBJ1-5; a weak D match, TRBD1 (6 bases). TRBV6-7 carries the ORF label, with uncertain function. CDR3 length equals 12 residues. V was shortened by 4 bases and J by 7 bases, with 8 bases between the two germline ends. For the CDR3, the DNA is TGTGCCAGCAGTTCACAGGGACAGCCCCAGCATTTT. Its translation: CASSSQGQPQHF.

The V and J genes are TRBV7-1 and TRBJ2-1; 7 bases are a match to TRBD2. TRBV7-1 is placed among ORFs of uncertain function. V shed 5 bases, J shed 5 bases, and the junction held 9 bases outside the gene matches. The CDR3 length is 15 residues. The CDR3 protein is CASSPRGIVDNEQFF. CDR3 bases: TGTGCCAGCAGCCCGCGGGGGATCGTCGACAATGAGCAGTTCTTC.

V is TRBV19 and J is TRBJ1-2; D ambiguous. The germline V gene encodes CDR1 LNHDA and CDR2 SQIVND (reference sequence). The ends were cut back, 3 bases at V and 5 bases at J, with 10 bases in the middle. This CDR3 is built from 13 residues. This chain's CDR3 is CASSIPPEYGYTF. As DNA, the CDR3 is TGTGCCAGTAGTATCCCCCCGGAGTATGGCTACACCTTC.

This chain links TRBV1 with TRBJ2-3; the tabulated D call, TRBD1, remains unverified against the DNA. TRBV1 is assigned pseudogene status. The length of the CDR3 is 16 residues. DNA of the CDR3: TGCGCCAGCAGCCAAGCCACAGGGATCGGCACAGATACGCAGTATTTT. Its protein product is CASSQATGIGTDTQYF.

The chain has TRBV29-1 and TRBJ2-2; D gene uncertain. The CDR3 has 12 amino acids. Trimming left V 4 bases short and J 7 bases short, with 10 bases between. CDR1 and CDR2 from the germline V gene are SQVTM and ANQGSEA. The CDR3 protein is CSVVRWNGELFF. CDR3 DNA: TGCAGCGTTGTAAGATGGAACGGGGAGCTGTTTTTT.

This chain connects TRBV28 to TRBJ1-1; 7 bases align to TRBD1. This CDR3 region has 15 residues. Trimming took 7 bases from V and 1 from J; bases not matched to a gene: 9. The germline V gene has CDR1 MDHEN and CDR2 SYDVKM. The CDR3 DNA reads TGTGCCAGCATTCCCTCTCAGGGGGGGAACACTGAAGCTTTCTTT. Its protein is CASIPSQGGNTEAFF.

The chain is built from TRBV6-8 and TRBJ2-5; 8 bases are a match to TRBD1. The V segment lost 10 bases and the J segment 7 bases; nucleotides outside the gene matches: 17. This CDR3 has 15 amino acids. Germline CDR1 reads MNHGY; CDR2 reads SAAAGT. The CDR3 nucleotides read TGTGCCAACAGCCCCCGGGCAGGGGGCGTGAGGACCCAGTACTTC. Its translation is CANSPRAGGVRTQYF.

The chain's CDR3 is CASSRGTGGSSGANVLTF. CDR3 DNA: TGTGCCAGCAGCCGTGGGACAGGGGGAAGCTCTGGGGCCAACGTCCTGACTTTC. The V call is TRBV11-3, the J call TRBJ2-6; 11 bases align to TRBD1. From germline, CDR1 is SGHNT and CDR2 YENEEA. The V and J ends lost 5 bases and 0 bases, in that order; junction bases with no gene match: 6. The length of the CDR3 is 18 residues.

In DNA, the CDR3 is TGCGCCAGCAGCTTAAGACCGGCCTCGGGTGAAAAACTGTTTTTT. Translating gives CASSLRPASGEKLFF. This chain joins TRBV5-1 and TRBJ1-4; D gene ambiguous. Germline CDR1 reads SGHRS; CDR2 reads YFSETQ. Trimming removed 2 bases from V and 7 bases from J, with 15 bases in between. The CDR3 runs to 15 residues. Drawing the rest from reference TRBV5-1 and TRBJ1-4, the complete variable domain is KAGVTQTPRYLIKTRGQQVTLSCSPISGHRSVSWYQQTPGQGLQFLFEYFSETQRNKGNFPGRFSGRQFSNSRSEMNVSTLELGDSALYLCASSLRPASGEKLFFGSGTQLSVL.

The chain uses TRBV7-6 and TRBJ2-3, with a tentative D call TRBD2 (5 bases). V lost 5 bases and J 7 bases, leaving 16 bases between the germline ends. Per the germline V gene, CDR1 is SGHVS and CDR2 is FNYEAQ. The CDR3 consists of 14 residues. Here the CDR3 reads CASSTIPSSNTQYF. The CDR3 DNA reads as TGTGCCAGCAGCACAATTCCTAGCTCTAATACGCAGTATTTT.

The rearrangement links TRBV18 to TRBJ2-1; D unclear. The CDR3 consists of 15 residues. V was cut by 2 bases and J by 5 bases, with 13 bases left in between. The V gene's germline CDR1 is KGHSH and CDR2 LQKENI. CDR3 nucleotides: TGTGCCAGCTCACCAAGGCTGGCGCCCAACAATGAGCAGTTCTTC. The encoded protein is CASSPRLAPNNEQFF.

This chain links TRBV6-8 with TRBJ1-1, with D uncertain. The CDR3 length is 15 residues. From germline, CDR1 is MNHGY and CDR2 SAAAGT. Trimming shortened V by 5 bases and J by 1 base, and 14 bases separated the two germline ends. The CDR3 DNA reads as TGTGCCAGCAGTAACGGCGAGGGAACGAACACTGAAGCTTTCTTT. Translating it yields CASSNGEGTNTEAFF.

J is TRBJ2-7 and V is TRBV6-8, with no clear D. There are 14 residues in the CDR3. Trimming stripped 4 bases from V and 0 bases from J, with 10 bases between. Germline V gene sequence: CDR1 MNHGY, CDR2 SAAAGT. The CDR3 nucleotides are TGTGCCAGCAGTTCCCTCCAGTCCTCCTACGAGCAGTACTTC. It specifies CASSSLQSSYEQYF.

Points on this clone: The germline gene is not matched at one end of the junction; a read error may be the cause. This rearrangement joins TRBV6-8 to TRBJ1-2; D might be TRBD1 (5 bases). Germline V gives CDR1 MNHGY, CDR2 SAAAGT. CDR3 length equals 13 residues. CDR3 loop: CAISFSTEDGYTF. In DNA form, the CDR3 reads TGTGCCATCAGTTTCTCGACAGAGGATGGCTACACCTTC.

The gene calls are TRBV6-8 and TRBJ2-2; 7 bases fit TRBD1. The CDR3 consists of 17 residues. Germline V CDR1 and CDR2: MNHGY, SAAAGT. The junction had 8 bases not matched to a gene; V was cut back by 4 bases and J by 0 bases. The DNA of the CDR3 is TGTGCCAGCAGTTCCTCCTCGACAGGGACGAACACCGGGGAGCTGTTTTTT. The encoded protein is CASSSSSTGTNTGELFF.